The 27 T cell receptor beta chains below come from one sample, sequenced in a study of blood T cell repertoires in COVID-19. Generated by immunoSEQ multiplex PCR, the TCRdb table keeps only in-frame clones and is missing some. The data contain 95,000 to 150,000 clones, 78% of them singletons. The sequencing input was peripheral blood. The receptor source for this set is a man between 65 and 80 years old with acute or convalescent COVID-19.

This rearrangement joins TRBV14 to TRBJ1-4; no reliable D call. Germline assignment: CDR1 SGHDN and CDR2 FVKESK. The CDR3 runs 13 residues. Trimming left V 2 bases short and J 7 bases short, with 8 bases between. CDR3 sequence: CASSQNRGEKLFF. As DNA, the CDR3 is TGTGCCAGCAGCCAAAACCGAGGTGAAAAACTGTTTTTT.

V gene TRBV11-3 combines with J gene TRBJ1-5, with D perhaps matching TRBD1 (5 bases). Between the trimmed V and J ends, which lost 5 bases and 0 bases, there was a span of 8 bases. Germline V gene sequence: CDR1 SGHNT, CDR2 YENEEA. This CDR3 has 14 amino acids. CDR3 nucleotide sequence: TGTGCCAGCAGCGACGGGGGTAGCAATCAGCCCCAGCATTTT. It encodes CASSDGGSNQPQHF.

The chain combines TRBV10-3 with TRBJ1-5; perhaps TRBD1 as D (5 bases). V lost 6 bases, J lost 5 bases, and 11 bases lay in between. This CDR3 is built from 13 residues. Germline CDR1 and CDR2: ENHRY and SYGVKD. DNA of the CDR3: TGTGCCATCAGGCCAGGGAGGGATCAGCCCCAGCATTTT. Translation: CAIRPGRDQPQHF.

This clone appeared a few times. V is TRBV2 and J is TRBJ1-4, with D uncertain. This CDR3 has 14 amino acids. Trimming removed 3 bases at V and 3 bases at J, with 8 bases between. The germline CDR1 and CDR2 sequences are SNHLY and FYNNEI. Here the CDR3 DNA reads TGTGCCAGCAGTGAGGGGAGGGCTAATGAAAAACTGTTTTTT. Amino acid sequence: CASSEGRANEKLFF.

CDR3 bases: TGTGCCAGCTCCCCCGGGACAAACTATGGCTACACCTTC. Translation: CASSPGTNYGYTF. V is TRBV18 and J is TRBJ1-2, with D perhaps TRBD1 (6 bases). This CDR3 has 13 residues. Germline CDR1 reads KGHSH; CDR2 reads LQKENI. The ends were cut back, 6 bases at V and 2 bases at J, with 10 bases in the middle.

V gene TRBV9 combines with J gene TRBJ2-7; D is ambiguous. CDR1 and CDR2 (germline): SGDLS, YYNGEE. This CDR3 is 15 amino acids long. V gave up 0 bases and J gave up 0 bases, with 10 bases separating them. CDR3 region: CASSVGGSASYEQYF. Here the CDR3 DNA reads TGTGCCAGCAGCGTAGGAGGATCGGCCTCCTACGAGCAGTACTTC.

CDR3 sequence (DNA): TGTGCCAGCAGCCAAAATCTAGTGGCGGGCAATACGCAGTATTTT. It yields the protein CASSQNLVAGNTQYF. The chain couples TRBV3-1 (or the pseudogene TRBV3-2) to TRBJ2-3; maybe TRBD2 (5 bases). This CDR3 spans 15 amino acids. V was trimmed by 2 bases and J by 7 bases, leaving 16 bases between them. CDR1 is LGHDT and CDR2 is YNNKEL in the germline V gene (reference sequence).

The chain is built from TRBV11-1 and TRBJ2-3, with 8 bases lining up with TRBD2. Germline trimming cut 2 bases from V and 2 bases from J; bases unmatched to any gene: 3. Germline CDR1 and CDR2: SGHAT and FQDESV (reference sequence). This CDR3 has 15 amino acids. CDR3 nucleotides: TGTGCCAGCAGCTTAAGAGCGGGGGACACAGATACGCAGTATTTT. Translating it yields CASSLRAGDTDTQYF.

V is TRBV7-3 and J is TRBJ1-1; no definite D call. The V and J ends lost 0 bases and 5 bases respectively, with 7 bases between them. Germline CDR1 and CDR2: SGHTA and FQGTGA. The CDR3 runs to 13 residues. The CDR3 loop reads CASSLTGRTEAFF. The DNA for the CDR3 is TGTGCCAGCAGCTTAACAGGGAGGACTGAAGCTTTCTTT.

J is TRBJ1-1 and V is TRBV3-1 (or the pseudogene TRBV3-2); D ambiguous. CDR1 and CDR2 (germline): LGHDT, YNNKEL (reference sequence). The CDR3 sequence is 14 residues long. Trimming left V 4 bases short and J 0 bases short, with 9 bases between. The CDR3 loop is CASSPRGMNTEAFF. DNA for the CDR3: TGTGCCAGCAGCCCACGCGGGATGAACACTGAAGCTTTCTTT.

V usage is TRBV6-5 and J usage is TRBJ1-5; a weak D match, TRBD1 (5 bases). Trimming pared 7 bases from V and 1 base from J, leaving 14 bases between. Germline V gene sequence: CDR1 MNHEY, CDR2 SVGAGI. This CDR3 has 15 residues. For the CDR3, the DNA is TGTGCCAGCAAAAAGGGGCAGCAGAGCAATCAGCCCCAGCATTTT. Its translation: CASKKGQQSNQPQHF.

The chain combines TRBV7-2 with TRBJ1-2, with 8 bases lining up with TRBD1. Germline assignment: CDR1 SGHTA and CDR2 FQGNSA. There are 13 residues in the CDR3. V lost 3 bases to trimming and J lost 8 bases; unmatched junction nucleotides: 5. For the CDR3, the DNA is TGTGCCAGCAGCTTCGGACAGGGTCGCGGCTACACCTTC. This translates into CASSFGQGRGYTF.

V usage is TRBV5-1 and J usage is TRBJ2-1; D unclear. CDR1 and CDR2 from the germline V gene are SGHRS and YFSETQ. The V end lost 5 bases, the J end lost 1 base, and 13 bases lay between the germline ends. The CDR3 is 15 residues long. The CDR3: CASREDLNSYNEQFF. The DNA of the CDR3 is TGCGCCAGCAGAGAAGACTTAAATTCCTACAATGAGCAGTTCTTC.

The V gene is TRBV20-1, the J gene TRBJ1-1, with 10 nucleotides matching TRBD1. Germline V CDR1 and CDR2: DFQATT, SNEGSKA (reference sequence). Unmatched junction bases numbered 14, after V lost 3 bases and J lost 4 bases. CDR3 length: 17 residues. The CDR3: CSASEERVGQGGTEAFF. DNA of the CDR3: TGCAGTGCTAGTGAAGAGAGGGTTGGACAGGGGGGCACTGAAGCTTTCTTT.

The chain carries TRBV10-3 and TRBJ1-5; 9 bases are a match to TRBD1. Germline CDR1 and CDR2: ENHRY and SYGVKD. This CDR3 has 14 residues. The ends lost 3 bases at V and 8 bases at J; junction bases unmatched: 5. The CDR3 DNA reads TGTGCCATCAGTGAAGGACAGGGGCACGAGCCCCAGCATTTT. Amino acid sequence: CAISEGQGHEPQHF.

This clone has only one observation. The rearrangement links TRBV15 to TRBJ1-3; no reliable D call. This CDR3 has 15 amino acids. In germline, CDR1 is LNHNV, CDR2 YYDKDF (reference sequence). Trimming pared 0 bases from V and 4 bases from J, leaving 10 bases between. The CDR3 sequence is CATSRDLRVGNTIYF. The CDR3 DNA sequence: TGTGCCACCAGCAGAGATCTGAGGGTCGGAAACACCATATATTTT.

This rearrangement joins TRBV6-5 to TRBJ2-5; 9 bases map to TRBD2. CDR1 is MNHEY and CDR2 is SVGAGI in the germline V gene. The CDR3 length is 15 residues. The trim removed 5 bases at V and 8 bases at J, leaving 12 bases unmatched. CDR3 DNA sequence: TGTGCCAGCAGTACCAGCGGGGGGAAGCAAGGTACCCAGTACTTC. Translated, it gives CASSTSGGKQGTQYF.

The CDR3 is CASSMSLQGGSEKLFF. The DNA for the CDR3 is TGTGCCAGTAGTATGTCCCTACAGGGTGGGAGCGAAAAACTGTTTTTT. The chain is built from TRBV19 and TRBJ1-4; perhaps TRBD1 as D (6 bases). V lost 3 bases, J lost 8 bases, and 19 bases lay in between. The germline V gene has CDR1 LNHDA and CDR2 SQIVND (reference sequence). The CDR3 sequence is 16 residues long.

The rearrangement joins TRBV7-9 to TRBJ2-7; D perhaps matches TRBD1 (5 bases). The CDR3 length is 15 residues. V gave up 5 bases and J gave up 1 base, with 15 bases separating them. Germline CDR1 and CDR2: SEHNR and FQNEAQ (reference sequence). In DNA form, the CDR3 reads TGTGCCAGCAGCCTCAGGGCAGGTAATTCCTACGAGCAGTACTTC. It encodes CASSLRAGNSYEQYF.

J is TRBJ1-1 and V is TRBV7-9; no definite D call. CDR1 is SEHNR and CDR2 is FQNEAQ in the germline V gene (reference sequence). The CDR3 totals 12 residues. V was cut by 1 base and J by 6 bases, with 6 bases left in between. The CDR3 region is CASSLGASEAFF. In nucleotides, the CDR3 is TGTGCCAGCAGCTTAGGCGCCTCTGAAGCTTTCTTT.

J is TRBJ2-2 and V is TRBV18, with 7 bases identical to TRBD1. Trimming took 3 bases from V and 0 from J; bases not matched to a gene: 1. The germline gives CDR1 KGHSH, CDR2 LQKENI. The length of the CDR3 is 15 residues. The CDR3 sequence: CASSPGQSNTGELFF. DNA of the CDR3: TGTGCCAGCTCACCGGGACAGTCGAACACCGGGGAGCTGTTTTTT.

This chain links TRBV5-1 with TRBJ1-2, with D possibly matching TRBD1 (6 bases). V shed 4 bases and J shed 8 bases, with 21 bases lying between them. The germline CDR1 and CDR2 sequences are SGHRS and YFSETQ. This CDR3 has 15 amino acids. The CDR3 nucleotides are TGCGCCAGCAGCCGCACTGAAGGGACAATACAGGGCTACACCTTC. As protein: CASSRTEGTIQGYTF.

This clone was recorded only once. This chain connects TRBV9 to TRBJ1-1; 8 nucleotides agree with TRBD1. Looked up from germline, CDR1 is SGDLS and CDR2 is YYNGEE. V shed 0 bases, J shed 5 bases, and the junction held 9 bases outside the gene matches. CDR3 length: 16 amino acids. This CDR3 is CASSVDPRGRGTEAFF. In DNA form, the CDR3 reads TGTGCCAGCAGCGTAGACCCCAGGGGGCGGGGGACTGAAGCTTTCTTT.

This CDR3 reads CSVETGTQETQYF. The DNA of the CDR3 is TGCAGCGTTGAGACAGGGACCCAAGAGACCCAGTACTTC. V and J are TRBV29-1 and TRBJ2-5; 7 bases are shared with TRBD1. CDR1 and CDR2 (germline): SQVTM, ANQGSEA. J lost 1 base, V lost 3 bases, and 2 bases had no gene match. The CDR3 length is 13 residues.

The chain is built from TRBV15 and TRBJ2-5; the D is unclear. CDR3 size: 12 residues. Trimming shortened V by 5 bases and J by 5 bases, and 9 bases separated the two germline ends. Germline values: CDR1 LNHNV, CDR2 YYDKDF (reference sequence). As DNA, the CDR3 is TGTGCCACCAGCTCACGCCGGGAGACCCAGTACTTC. Translation: CATSSRRETQYF. Variable domain in full (rest from reference TRBV15 and TRBJ2-5): DAMVIQNPRYQVTQFGKPVTLSCSQTLNHNVMYWYQQKSSQAPKLLFHYYDKDFNNEADTPDNFQSRRPNTSFCFLDIRSPGLGDTAMYLCATSSRRETQYFGPGTRLLVL.

The V and J genes are TRBV7-8 and TRBJ1-2; 12 bases agree with TRBD1. Germline V CDR1 and CDR2: SGHVS, FQNEAQ. After removal of 4 bases from V and 5 bases from J, the junction contained 5 bases not matched to a gene. The CDR3 runs 15 residues. As DNA, the CDR3 is TGTGCCAGCAGCTCGCCGGGACAGGGGGCTTATGGCTACACCTTC. It specifies CASSSPGQGAYGYTF.

The CDR3 region has the DNA TGCGCCAGCAGCTTGAAGAGTGACACTGAAGCTTTCTTT. It yields the protein CASSLKSDTEAFF. The rearrangement links TRBV5-1 to TRBJ1-1; D gene uncertain. The CDR3 loop spans 13 amino acids. Trimming removed 1 base from V and 3 bases from J, with 7 bases in between. CDR1 and CDR2 (germline): SGHRS, YFSETQ.